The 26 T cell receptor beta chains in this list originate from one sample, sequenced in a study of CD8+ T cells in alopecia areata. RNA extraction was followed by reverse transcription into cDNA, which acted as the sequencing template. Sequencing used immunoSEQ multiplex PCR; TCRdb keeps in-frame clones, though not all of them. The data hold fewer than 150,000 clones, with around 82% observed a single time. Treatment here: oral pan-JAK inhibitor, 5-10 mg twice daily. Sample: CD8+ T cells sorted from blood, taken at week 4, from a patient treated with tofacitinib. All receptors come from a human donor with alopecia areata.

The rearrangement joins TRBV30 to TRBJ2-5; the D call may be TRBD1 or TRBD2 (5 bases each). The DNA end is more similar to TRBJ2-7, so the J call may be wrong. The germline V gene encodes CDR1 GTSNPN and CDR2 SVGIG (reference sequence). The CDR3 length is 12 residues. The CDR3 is CARYVGDGEQYF. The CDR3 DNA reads TGTGCCCGCTACGTGGGGGACGGCGAGCAGTACTTC.

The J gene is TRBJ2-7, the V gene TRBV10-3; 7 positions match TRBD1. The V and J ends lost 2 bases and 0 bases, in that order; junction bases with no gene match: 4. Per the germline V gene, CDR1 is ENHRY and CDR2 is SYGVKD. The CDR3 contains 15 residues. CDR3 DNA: TGTGCCATCAGTGAGGCACGGGACAGCTCCTACGAGCAGTACTTC. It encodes CAISEARDSSYEQYF.

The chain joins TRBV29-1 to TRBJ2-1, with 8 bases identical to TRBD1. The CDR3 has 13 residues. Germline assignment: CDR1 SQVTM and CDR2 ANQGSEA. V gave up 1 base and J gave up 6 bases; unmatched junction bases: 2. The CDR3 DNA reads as TGCAGCGTTGAAGGGGGACAGGTCAATGAGCAGTTCTTC. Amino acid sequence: CSVEGGQVNEQFF.

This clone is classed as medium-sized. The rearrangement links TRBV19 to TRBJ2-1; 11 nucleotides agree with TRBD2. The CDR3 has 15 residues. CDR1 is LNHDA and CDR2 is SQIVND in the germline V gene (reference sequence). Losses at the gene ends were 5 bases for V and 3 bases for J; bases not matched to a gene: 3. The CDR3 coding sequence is TGTGCCAGTAGTGTGACTAGCGGGGACTACAATGAGCAGTTCTTC. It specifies CASSVTSGDYNEQFF.

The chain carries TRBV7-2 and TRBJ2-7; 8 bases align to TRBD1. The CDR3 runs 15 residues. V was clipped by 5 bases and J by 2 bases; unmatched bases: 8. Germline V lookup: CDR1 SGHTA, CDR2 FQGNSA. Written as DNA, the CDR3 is TGTGCCAGCAGCCCAACAGGGGGTTTAACCTACGAGCAGTACTTC. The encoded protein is CASSPTGGLTYEQYF.

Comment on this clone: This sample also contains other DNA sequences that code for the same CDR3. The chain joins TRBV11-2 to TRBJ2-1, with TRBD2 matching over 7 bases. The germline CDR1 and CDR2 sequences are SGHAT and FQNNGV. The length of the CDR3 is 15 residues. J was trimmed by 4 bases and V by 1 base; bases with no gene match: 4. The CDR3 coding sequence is TGTGCCAGCAGCTTAGGGCTAGCGGATTACAATGAGCAGTTCTTC. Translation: CASSLGLADYNEQFF. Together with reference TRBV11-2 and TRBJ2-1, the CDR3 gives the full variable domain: EAGVAQSPRYKIIEKRQSVAFWCNPISGHATLYWYQQILGQGPKLLIQFQNNGVVDDSQLPKDRFSAERLKGVDSTLKIQPAKLEDSAVYLCASSLGLADYNEQFFGPGTRLTVL.

The CDR3 reads CASSQRGGDIQYF. The CDR3 bases are TGCGCCAGCAGCCAACGAGGGGGGGACATTCAGTACTTC. The V gene is TRBV4-1, the J gene TRBJ2-4; D is perhaps TRBD2 (7 bases). Trimming left V 2 bases short and J 8 bases short, with 10 bases between. CDR3 size: 13 residues. Germline values: CDR1 MGHRA, CDR2 YSYEKL.

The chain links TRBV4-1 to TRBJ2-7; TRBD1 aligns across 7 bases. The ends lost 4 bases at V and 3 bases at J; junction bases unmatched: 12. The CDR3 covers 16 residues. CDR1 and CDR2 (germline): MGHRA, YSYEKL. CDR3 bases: TGCGCCAGCAGCCGACCATGGACAGGAGGAGACTACGAGCAGTACTTC. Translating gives CASSRPWTGGDYEQYF.

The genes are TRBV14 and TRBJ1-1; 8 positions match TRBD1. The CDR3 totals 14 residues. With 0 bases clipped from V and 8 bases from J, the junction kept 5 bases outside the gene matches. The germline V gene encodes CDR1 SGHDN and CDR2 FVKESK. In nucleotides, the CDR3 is TGTGCCAGCAGCCAAGATACAGGGGGTGGCGAAGCTTTCTTT. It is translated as CASSQDTGGGEAFF.

In nucleotides, the CDR3 is TGCGCCAGCAGCTTGGAAACGGTCCTCACAGATACGCAGTATTTT. Protein: CASSLETVLTDTQYF. The V gene is TRBV5-1, the J gene TRBJ2-3, with unresolved D. Per germline, CDR1 SGHRS and CDR2 YFSETQ. Trimming pared 0 bases from V and 2 bases from J, leaving 10 bases between. The CDR3 sequence is 15 residues long.

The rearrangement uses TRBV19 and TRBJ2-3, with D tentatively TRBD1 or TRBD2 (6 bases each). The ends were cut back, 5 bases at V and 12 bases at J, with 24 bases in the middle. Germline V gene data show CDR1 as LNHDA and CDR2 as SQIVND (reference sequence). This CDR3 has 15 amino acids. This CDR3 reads CASSPPGWGAIVQYF. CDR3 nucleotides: TGTGCCAGTAGTCCTCCCGGGTGGGGGGCCATTGTTCAGTATTTT.

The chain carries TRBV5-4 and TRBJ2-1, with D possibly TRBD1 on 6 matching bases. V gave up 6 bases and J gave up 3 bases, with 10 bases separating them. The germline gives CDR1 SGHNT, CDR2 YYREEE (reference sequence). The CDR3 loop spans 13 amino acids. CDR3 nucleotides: TGTGCCAGCACTCGACAGGACTACAATGAGCAGTTCTTC. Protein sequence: CASTRQDYNEQFF.

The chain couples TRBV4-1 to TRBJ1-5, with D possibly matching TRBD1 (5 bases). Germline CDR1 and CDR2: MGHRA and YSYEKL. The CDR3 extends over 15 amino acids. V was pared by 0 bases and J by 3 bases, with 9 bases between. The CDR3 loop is CASSQEGGANQPQHF. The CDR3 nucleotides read TGCGCCAGCAGCCAAGAGGGAGGGGCCAATCAGCCCCAGCATTTT.

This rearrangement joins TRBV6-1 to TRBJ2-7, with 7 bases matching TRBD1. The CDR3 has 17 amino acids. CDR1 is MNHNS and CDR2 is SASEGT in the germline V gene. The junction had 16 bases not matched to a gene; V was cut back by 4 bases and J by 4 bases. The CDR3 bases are TGTGCCAGCAGTGTACGGACAGGATACAATTTACCTTACGAGCAGTACTTC. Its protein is CASSVRTGYNLPYEQYF.

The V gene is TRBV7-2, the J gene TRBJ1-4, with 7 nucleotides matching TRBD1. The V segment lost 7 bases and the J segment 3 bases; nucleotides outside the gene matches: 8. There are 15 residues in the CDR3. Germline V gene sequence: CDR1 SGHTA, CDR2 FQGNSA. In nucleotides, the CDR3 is TGTGCCAGCACCCCTTACAGGGGACCTAATGAAAAACTGTTTTTT. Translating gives CASTPYRGPNEKLFF. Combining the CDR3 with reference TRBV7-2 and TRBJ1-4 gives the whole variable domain GAGVSQSPSNKVTEKGKDVELRCDPISGHTALYWYRQSLGQGLEFLIYFQGNSAPDKSGLPSDRFSAERTGGSVSTLTIQRTQQEDSAVYLCASTPYRGPNEKLFFGSGTQLSVL.

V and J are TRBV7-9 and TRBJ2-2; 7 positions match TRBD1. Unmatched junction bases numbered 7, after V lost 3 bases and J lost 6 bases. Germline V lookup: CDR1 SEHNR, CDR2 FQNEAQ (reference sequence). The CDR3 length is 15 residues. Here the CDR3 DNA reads TGTGCCAGCAGCTTCATAGGCCAGGGGGCCGGGGAGCTGTTTTTT. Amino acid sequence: CASSFIGQGAGELFF.

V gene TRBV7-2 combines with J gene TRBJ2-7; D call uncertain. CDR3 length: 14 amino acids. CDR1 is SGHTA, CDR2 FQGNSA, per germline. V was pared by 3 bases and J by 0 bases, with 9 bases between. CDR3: CASSFVASSYEQYF. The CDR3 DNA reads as TGTGCCAGCAGCTTCGTTGCGAGCTCCTACGAGCAGTACTTC.

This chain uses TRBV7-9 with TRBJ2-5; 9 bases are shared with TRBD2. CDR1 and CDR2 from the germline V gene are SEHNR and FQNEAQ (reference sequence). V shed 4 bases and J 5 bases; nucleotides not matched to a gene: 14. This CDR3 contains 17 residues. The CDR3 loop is CASSSPATSGPAETQYF. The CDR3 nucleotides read TGTGCCAGCAGCTCCCCTGCGACTAGCGGACCGGCCGAGACCCAGTACTTC.

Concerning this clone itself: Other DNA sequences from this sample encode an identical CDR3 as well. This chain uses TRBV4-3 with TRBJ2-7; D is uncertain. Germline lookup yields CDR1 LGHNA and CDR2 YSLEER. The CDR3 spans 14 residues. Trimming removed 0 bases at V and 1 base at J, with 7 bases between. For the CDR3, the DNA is TGCGCCAGCAGCCAAGATCTGGGGTCCTACGAGCAGTACTTC. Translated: CASSQDLGSYEQYF.

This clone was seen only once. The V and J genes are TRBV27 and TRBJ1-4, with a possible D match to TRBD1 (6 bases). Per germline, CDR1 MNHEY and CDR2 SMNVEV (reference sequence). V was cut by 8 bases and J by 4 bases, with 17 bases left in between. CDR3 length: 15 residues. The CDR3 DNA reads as TGTGCCAGCGGCGACTCGGGACACGGTAATGAAAAACTGTTTTTT. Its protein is CASGDSGHGNEKLFF.

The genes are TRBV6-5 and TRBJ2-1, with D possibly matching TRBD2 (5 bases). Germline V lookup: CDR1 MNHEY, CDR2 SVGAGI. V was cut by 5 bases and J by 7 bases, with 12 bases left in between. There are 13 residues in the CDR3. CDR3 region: CASSLAPGNEQFF. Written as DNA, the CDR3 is TGTGCCAGCAGTCTGGCCCCGGGGAATGAGCAGTTCTTC.

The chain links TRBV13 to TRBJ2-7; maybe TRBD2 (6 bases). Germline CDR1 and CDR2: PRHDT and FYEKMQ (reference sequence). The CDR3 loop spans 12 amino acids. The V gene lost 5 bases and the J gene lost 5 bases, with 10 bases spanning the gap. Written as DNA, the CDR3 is TGTGCCAGCAGCCGCGGGGCTAACGAGCAGTACTTC. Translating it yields CASSRGANEQYF.

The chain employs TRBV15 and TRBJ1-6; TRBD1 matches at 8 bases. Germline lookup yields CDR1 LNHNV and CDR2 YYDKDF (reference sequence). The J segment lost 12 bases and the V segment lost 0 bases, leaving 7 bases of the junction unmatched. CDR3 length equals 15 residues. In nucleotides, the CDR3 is TGTGCCACCAGCAGAGAGGGAGGACAGGGCCGACCCCTCCACTTT. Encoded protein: CATSREGGQGRPLHF.

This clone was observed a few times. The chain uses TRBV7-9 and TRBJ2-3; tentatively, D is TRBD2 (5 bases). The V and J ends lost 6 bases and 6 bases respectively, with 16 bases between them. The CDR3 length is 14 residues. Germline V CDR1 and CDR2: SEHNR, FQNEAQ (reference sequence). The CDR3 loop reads CASSLDRGRDTQYF. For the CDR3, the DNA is TGTGCCAGCAGTCTCGATCGGGGTCGGGATACGCAGTATTTT.

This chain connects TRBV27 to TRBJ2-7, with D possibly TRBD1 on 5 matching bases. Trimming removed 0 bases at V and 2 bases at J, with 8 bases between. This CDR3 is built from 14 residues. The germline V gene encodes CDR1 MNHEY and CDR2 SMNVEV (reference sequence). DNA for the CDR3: TGTGCCAGCAGTTTATCCACAGGACCCTACGAGCAGTACTTC. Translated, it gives CASSLSTGPYEQYF.

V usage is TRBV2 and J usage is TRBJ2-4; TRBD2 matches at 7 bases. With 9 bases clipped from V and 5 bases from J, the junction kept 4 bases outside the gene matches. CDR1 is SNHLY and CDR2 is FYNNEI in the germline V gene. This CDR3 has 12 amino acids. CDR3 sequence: CASAGDENIQYF. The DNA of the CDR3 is TGTGCCAGTGCGGGGGACGAAAACATTCAGTACTTC.